The T cell receptor beta chain under discussion was sequenced for a study of cytomegalovirus exposure and HLA in healthy donors. As for the study in general: Earlier results showed approximately 110 million unique TCR beta sequences derived from approximately 180 million T cells. Study-wide points: Cytomegalovirus association was assigned to about 150 TCR beta chains. Later analysis associated a missense DCLRE1C variant with TCR beta V- and J-gene trimming.

The PCR was carried out with 60 Vbeta primers and 13 Jbeta primers. Original processing notes: As a later analysis found, there were 80 million to 90 million unique TCR beta chains, of which some 10 million were shared. The data were produced by immunoSEQ multiplex PCR, yet TCRdb's version contains in-frame clones alone and is incomplete. V and J calls and clone size are given by that table; D and trimming were obtained from the DNA. This table holds some 140,000 clones, 73% found once. For this clone: No antigen is known for it.

The CDR3 extends over 12 amino acids. V was shortened by 2 bases and J by 3 bases, with 4 bases between the two germline ends. CDR1 is MNHEY, CDR2 SVGAGI, per germline. Source material: PBMCs. The rearrangement uses TRBV6-5 and TRBJ1-2; no clear D. The TCR originated in a woman between 40 and 50 years old in good health and CMV-seronegative. CDR3: CASSYRDYGYTF. DNA of the CDR3: TGTGCCAGCAGTTACCGGGACTATGGCTACACCTTC.